What follows are 13 T cell receptor beta chains derived from one specimen sequenced in a study of CD8+ T cells in alopecia areata. RNA extraction and reverse transcription yielded cDNA as sequencing template. Method: immunoSEQ multiplex PCR; TCRdb's copy keeps in-frame clones and lacks some. The table has around 250,000 clones, less than 80% seen once. Here the sequenced sample was CD4+ T cells sorted from blood, taken at week 0. Receptors originate from a human donor with alopecia areata.

This rearrangement joins TRBV15 to TRBJ2-5; D unresolved. Per germline, CDR1 LNHNV and CDR2 YYDKDF (reference sequence). V gave up 0 bases and J gave up 1 base, with 6 bases separating them. This CDR3 is 14 amino acids long. Written as DNA, the CDR3 is TGTGCCACCAGCAGAGAGGGAATCCAAGAGACCCAGTACTTC. As protein: CATSREGIQETQYF. Drawing the rest from reference TRBV15 and TRBJ2-5, the complete variable domain is DAMVIQNPRYQVTQFGKPVTLSCSQTLNHNVMYWYQQKSSQAPKLLFHYYDKDFNNEADTPDNFQSRRPNTSFCFLDIRSPGLGDTAMYLCATSREGIQETQYFGPGTRLLVL.

The chain links TRBV7-9 to TRBJ2-1; 7 bases match TRBD2. The CDR3 extends over 14 amino acids. V was clipped by 2 bases and J by 12 bases; unmatched bases: 10. CDR1 is SEHNR, CDR2 FQNEAQ, per germline (reference sequence). This CDR3 is CASSLILETSRQFF. In nucleotides, the CDR3 is TGTGCCAGCAGCTTAATTCTGGAGACTAGCAGGCAGTTCTTC.

V is TRBV29-1 and J is TRBJ2-1; the D is unclear. The ends were cut back, 6 bases at V and 0 bases at J, with 6 bases in the middle. The V gene's germline CDR1 is SQVTM and CDR2 ANQGSEA. The CDR3 extends over 12 amino acids. DNA of the CDR3: TGCAGCGTCAGCAACTCCTACAATGAGCAGTTCTTC. It translates to CSVSNSYNEQFF.

The V gene is TRBV30, the J gene TRBJ2-7; D might be TRBD1 or TRBD2, each matching 6 bases. The V end lost 7 bases, the J end lost 4 bases, and 11 bases lay between the germline ends. Germline CDR1 is GTSNPN and CDR2 is SVGIG (reference sequence). This CDR3 is 11 amino acids long. The CDR3 nucleotides are TGTGCCTTAGGAGGGGGGTACGAGCAGTACTTC. It encodes CALGGGYEQYF. Full variable domain (outside the CDR3, taken from reference TRBV30 and TRBJ2-7): SQTIHQWPATLVQPVGSPLSLECTVEGTSNPNLYWYRQAAGRGLQLLFYSVGIGQISSEVPQNLSASRPQDRQFILSSKKLLLSDSGFYLCALGGGYEQYFGPGTRLTVT.

The V gene is TRBV5-4, the J gene TRBJ2-5; 8 bases are a match to TRBD1. The CDR3 totals 15 residues. V lost 6 bases and J lost 2; bases outside the gene matches: 9. Germline V gene data show CDR1 as SGHNT and CDR2 as YYREEE (reference sequence). DNA for the CDR3: TGTGCCAGCACCGTAAAGACAGGGGCTCAAGAGACCCAGTACTTC. This gives the protein CASTVKTGAQETQYF.

This chain uses TRBV5-1 with TRBJ2-1; possibly TRBD1 for D (5 bases). The CDR3 has 15 residues. V was cut by 3 bases and J by 0 bases, with 10 bases left in between. CDR1 SGHRS and CDR2 YFSETQ come from the germline V gene. The CDR3: CASSSTVSSYNEQFF. Written as DNA, the CDR3 is TGCGCCAGCAGCTCGACAGTTAGCTCCTACAATGAGCAGTTCTTC.

The CDR3 sequence is CSALLHTEAFF. The CDR3 DNA reads TGCAGCGCCCTTCTCCACACTGAAGCTTTCTTT. The genes are TRBV20-1 and TRBJ1-1; no clear D gene. This CDR3 is 11 amino acids long. Germline CDR1 reads DFQATT; CDR2 reads SNEGSKA (reference sequence).

The chain combines TRBV7-9 with TRBJ2-4; 7 bases match TRBD2. J was trimmed by 0 bases and V by 5 bases; bases with no gene match: 4. CDR3 length equals 15 residues. Per germline, CDR1 SEHNR and CDR2 FQNEAQ (reference sequence). The CDR3 region is CASSPGRLAKNIQYF. DNA for the CDR3: TGTGCCAGCAGCCCCGGGAGGTTAGCCAAAAACATTCAGTACTTC.

On this clone: The identical CDR3 is also encoded by other nucleotide sequences in the sample. The chain uses TRBV5-6 and TRBJ1-2; D unresolved. Germline assignment: CDR1 SGHDT and CDR2 YYEEEE. The germline V and J ends were trimmed by 2 bases and 8 bases, with 7 bases remaining between them. The CDR3 covers 11 residues. The CDR3 coding sequence is TGTGCCAGCAGCTTAGGATACGGCTACACCTTC. It specifies CASSLGYGYTF.

V and J are TRBV29-1 and TRBJ2-7; TRBD1 aligns across 7 bases. The CDR3 runs 14 residues. In germline, CDR1 is SQVTM, CDR2 ANQGSEA. Trimming at V came to 4 bases and at J to 4 bases, leaving 10 bases not matched to a gene. CDR3 amino acids: CSVVTGVVAYEQYF. The DNA for the CDR3 is TGCAGCGTTGTCACAGGGGTTGTGGCGTACGAGCAGTACTTC.

The chain couples TRBV5-1 to TRBJ1-6; D not certain. The germline V gene has CDR1 SGHRS and CDR2 YFSETQ. Deletions cut 1 base from V and 8 bases from J, with 4 bases between. This CDR3 contains 12 residues. CDR3 nucleotide sequence: TGCGCCAGCAGCTTGAACGATTCACCCCTCCACTTT. Its translation: CASSLNDSPLHF.

CDR3 in amino acids: CAWSVTGRDQPQHF. The DNA of the CDR3 is TGTGCCTGGAGTGTGACAGGGCGCGATCAGCCCCAGCATTTT. The rearrangement links TRBV30 to TRBJ1-5; TRBD1 matches at 7 bases. The CDR3 runs 14 residues. Germline V lookup: CDR1 GTSNPN, CDR2 SVGIG (reference sequence). The V gene end was trimmed by 0 bases and the J gene end by 5 bases; junction bases not matched to a gene: 4.

The V and J genes are TRBV2 and TRBJ2-1; 10 positions match TRBD1. This CDR3 is built from 14 residues. Germline loops: CDR1 SNHLY, CDR2 FYNNEI. Trimming cost V 4 bases and J 15 bases; bases outside gene matches: 12. CDR3 in DNA: TGTGCCAGCAGTGGGACAGGGGGTTTACTGGGTCGGTTCTTC. Its translation is CASSGTGGLLGRFF.